Listed here is a single T cell receptor (beta chain). Its antigen remains unidentified. No base-level quality is on record; no much larger clone is a single base apart. This specimen belongs to a study of response to subunit inactivated influenza vaccine (dated by TCRdb to 2016 to 2019). Some background on the complete study: The study used deep quantitative T cell receptor repertoire profiling to track responses to a trivalent subunit inactivated influenza vaccine. What the research found in general, with its limitations: The authors suggested that each seasonal influenza vaccination may recruit only a limited number of new T cells.

For CDR1 and CDR2, the germline V gene (reference sequence) lists DFQATT and SNEGSKA. V and J are truncated by 1 base and 3 bases respectively, leaving an intervening sequence of 21 bases. From cysteine to phenylalanine, the CDR3 is 17 amino acids long. The DNA shown is the 51-base CDR3, in frame from base 1. Libraries were built with RT-PCR. Sequenced on an Illumina HiSeq 2500. TCRdb reprocessing: public reads trimmed at Q25 with fastp, clones called with MiXCR, in-frame beta chains kept. Rows merge per CDR3 protein into single entries with the most common DNA and genes. The sample has around 750,000 distinct CDR3 sequences on record, 21% of them singletons. 10% of the sample rests with the top ten.

The receptor was derived from a man aged 45-60 years who received an inactivated influenza vaccine. Donor details come from another sample of the same person, matched by shared clones. The sequences come from PBMCs from blood, collected more than 4 days after vaccination. Rearrangement joined TRBV20-1 to TRBJ1-1; the D gene cannot be resolved reliably. The DNA reads as follows: TGCAGTGCTAGAGGGAGTACAGCCGGAGGCTTCCACACTGAAGCTTTCTTT. It codes for CSARGSTAGGFHTEAFF.